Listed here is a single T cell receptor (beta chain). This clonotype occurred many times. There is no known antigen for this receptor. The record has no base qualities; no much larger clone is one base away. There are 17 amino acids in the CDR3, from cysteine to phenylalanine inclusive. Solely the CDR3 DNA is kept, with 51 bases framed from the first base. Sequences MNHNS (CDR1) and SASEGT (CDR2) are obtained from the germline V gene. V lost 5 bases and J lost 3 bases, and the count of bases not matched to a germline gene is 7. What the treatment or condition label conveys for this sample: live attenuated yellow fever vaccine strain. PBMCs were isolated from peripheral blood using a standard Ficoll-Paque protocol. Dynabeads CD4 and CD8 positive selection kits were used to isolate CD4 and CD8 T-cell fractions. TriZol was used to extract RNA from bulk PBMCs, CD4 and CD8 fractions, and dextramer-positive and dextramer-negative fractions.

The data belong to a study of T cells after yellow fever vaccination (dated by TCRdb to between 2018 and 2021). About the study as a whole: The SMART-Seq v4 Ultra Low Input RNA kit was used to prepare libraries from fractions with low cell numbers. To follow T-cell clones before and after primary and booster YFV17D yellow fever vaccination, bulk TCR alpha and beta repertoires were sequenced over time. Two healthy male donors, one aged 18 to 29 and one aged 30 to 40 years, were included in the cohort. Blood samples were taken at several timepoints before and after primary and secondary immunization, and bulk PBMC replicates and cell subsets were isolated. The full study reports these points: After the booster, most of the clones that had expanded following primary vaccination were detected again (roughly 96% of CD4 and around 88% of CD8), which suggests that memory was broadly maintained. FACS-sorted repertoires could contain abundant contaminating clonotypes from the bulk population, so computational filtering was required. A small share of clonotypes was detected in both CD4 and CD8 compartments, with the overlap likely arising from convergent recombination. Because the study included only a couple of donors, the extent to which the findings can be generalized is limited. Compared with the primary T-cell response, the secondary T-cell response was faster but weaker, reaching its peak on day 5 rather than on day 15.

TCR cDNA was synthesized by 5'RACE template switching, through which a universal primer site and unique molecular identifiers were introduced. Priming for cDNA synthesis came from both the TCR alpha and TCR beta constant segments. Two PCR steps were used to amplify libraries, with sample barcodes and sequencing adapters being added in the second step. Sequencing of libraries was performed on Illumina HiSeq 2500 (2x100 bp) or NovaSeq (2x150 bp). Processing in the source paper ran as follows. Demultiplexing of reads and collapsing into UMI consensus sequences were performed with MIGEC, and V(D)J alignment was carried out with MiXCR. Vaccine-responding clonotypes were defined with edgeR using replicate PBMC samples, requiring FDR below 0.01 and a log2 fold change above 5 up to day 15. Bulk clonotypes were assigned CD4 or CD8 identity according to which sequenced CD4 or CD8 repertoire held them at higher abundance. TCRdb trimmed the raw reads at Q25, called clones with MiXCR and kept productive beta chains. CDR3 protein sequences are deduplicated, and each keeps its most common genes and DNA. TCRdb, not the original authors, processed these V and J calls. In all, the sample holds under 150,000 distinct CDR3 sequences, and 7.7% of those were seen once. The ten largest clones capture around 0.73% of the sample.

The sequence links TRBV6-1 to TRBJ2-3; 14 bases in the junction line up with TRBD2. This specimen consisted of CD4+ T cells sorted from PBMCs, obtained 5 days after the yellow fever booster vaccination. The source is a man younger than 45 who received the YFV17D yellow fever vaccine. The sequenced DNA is TGTGCCAGCAGTAAGGGACTAGCGGGAGAGGGTACAGATACGCAGTATTTT. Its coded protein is CASSKGLAGEGTDTQYF.